The present T cell receptor beta chain was sequenced within a study of T-cell memory formation after mild COVID-19. Study background: Largely, TCR clusters stayed within a single donor.

Overall study results and limits: Contracting clones from day 15 to 85 showed balanced CD4/CD8; later expanders favored CD4+. There were some responding clones in pre-infection memory, which suggested that cross-reactive memory had joined.

Trimming removed 0 bases at V and 0 bases at J, with 15 bases between. This CDR3 spans 17 amino acids. In germline, CDR1 is SGHNT, CDR2 YYREEE (reference sequence). MiXCR, applied by TCRdb to the 5' RACE reads, yields one record per CDR3 protein. There are 450,000 to 650,000 distinct CDR3 sequences in the sample; roughly 22% occur only once, and about an eighth lies in the top ten. This clonotype was recorded a few times. Its antigen is still unknown. Sequencing input: PBMCs or a T cell subset sorted from them (not recorded which). This chain connects TRBV5-4 to TRBJ1-1; possible D gene TRBD1, 5 bases. This receptor was obtained from an adult woman who had mild COVID-19 (a few samples of this study predate the infection). Cell type and time point are not known. The CDR3 bases are TGTGCCAGCAGCTTGGGAGCCTCACGGGGGTTGAACACTGAAGCTTTCTTT. Translation gives CASSLGASRGLNTEAFF.